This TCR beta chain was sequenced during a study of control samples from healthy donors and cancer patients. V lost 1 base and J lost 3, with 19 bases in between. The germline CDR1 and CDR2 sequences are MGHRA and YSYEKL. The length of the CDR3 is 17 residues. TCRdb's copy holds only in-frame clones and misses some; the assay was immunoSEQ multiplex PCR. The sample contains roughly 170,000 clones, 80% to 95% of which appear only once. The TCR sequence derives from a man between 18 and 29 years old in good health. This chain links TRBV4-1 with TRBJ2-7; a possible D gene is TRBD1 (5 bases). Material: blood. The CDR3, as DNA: TGCGCCAGCAGCCAAGTTTTCTCCCGACAGCCTGGCTACGAGCAGTACTTC. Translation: CASSQVFSRQPGYEQYF.